The source of this T cell receptor beta chain is a study of cytomegalovirus exposure and HLA in healthy donors. Study conclusions and caveats: From TCR beta sequences, most subjects' HLA-A and HLA-B alleles were reportedly predicted accurately.

Trimming pared 1 base from V and 2 bases from J, leaving 8 bases between. The CDR3 has 14 amino acids. The germline V gene has CDR1 SEHNR and CDR2 FQNEAQ (reference sequence). Of note for this clone: Its target is not known.

PCR amplification relied on 60 Vbeta primers (plus 13 Jbeta primers). Sequencing used immunoSEQ multiplex PCR; TCRdb keeps in-frame clones, though not all of them. Here the sample spans over 85,000 clones, 73% being singletons. The chain is built from TRBV7-9 and TRBJ2-5; D remains ambiguous. This clonotype was sampled from a man aged 40-50 years in good health and CMV-seronegative. Sequences were obtained from PBMCs. This chain's CDR3 is CASSLDSSQETQYF. The CDR3 nucleotides are TGTGCCAGCAGCTTAGATTCATCACAAGAGACCCAGTACTTC.